Below are 8 T cell receptor beta chains sequenced from a single sample in a study of CD8 T cells in ankylosing spondylitis. TCRdb reanalysed the 5' RACE reads using MiXCR and keeps one entry per CDR3 protein. The table includes 17,000 or so distinct CDR3 sequences, around 8% detected once. The specimen was blood. These receptors originate from a male donor with ankylosing spondylitis or in good health (not recorded which).

The chain has TRBV7-6 and TRBJ1-2; maybe TRBD1 (6 bases). CDR1 is SGHVS, CDR2 FNYEAQ, per germline. With 1 base removed from V and 7 bases from J, the gap between germline ends came to 13 bases. This CDR3 comprises 14 residues. For the CDR3, the DNA is TGTGCCAGCAGCTTAGATTCGTCAGGGGTTGGCTACACCTTC. It encodes CASSLDSSGVGYTF. Looking up the rest from reference TRBV7-6 and TRBJ1-2 gives the full variable domain: GAGVSQSPRYKVTKRGQDVALRCDPISGHVSLYWYRQALGQGPEFLTYFNYEAQQDKSGLPNDRFSAERPEGSISTLTIQRTEQRDSAMYRCASSLDSSGVGYTFGSGTRLTVV.

This clonotype occurred many times. The chain recombines TRBV6-5 with TRBJ2-2; 7 nucleotides match TRBD1. CDR1 MNHEY and CDR2 SVGAGI come from the germline V gene. V gave up 6 bases and J gave up 1 base; unmatched junction bases: 5. The CDR3 consists of 15 residues. CDR3 DNA sequence: TGTGCCAGCAGAATGACAGGGTGGAACACCGGGGAGCTGTTTTTT. Translated, it gives CASRMTGWNTGELFF.

The rearrangement joins TRBV6-5 to TRBJ2-1; 8 bases map to TRBD2. Losses at the gene ends were 0 bases for V and 2 bases for J; bases not matched to a gene: 6. Per germline, CDR1 MNHEY and CDR2 SVGAGI. The CDR3 is made up of 17 amino acids. The CDR3 spells CASSYSRISGAYNEQFF. The CDR3 nucleotides are TGTGCCAGCAGTTACTCGAGGATTAGCGGGGCCTACAATGAGCAGTTCTTC.

This clonotype was picked up a small number of times. This chain links TRBV29-1 with TRBJ1-2; 9 nucleotides line up with TRBD1. The V segment lost 4 bases and the J segment 7 bases; nucleotides outside the gene matches: 4. The CDR3 is 12 residues long. Germline CDR1 is SQVTM and CDR2 is ANQGSEA. The CDR3 DNA reads TGCAGCGTTGTGGACAGGGGAGTTGGCTACACCTTC. Its translation is CSVVDRGVGYTF.

This clonotype was seen a handful of times. The CDR3 protein is CASSLQPDRGFGELFF. The CDR3 bases are TGCGCCAGCAGCCTACAGCCGGACAGGGGCTTTGGGGAGCTGTTTTTT. V is TRBV5-1 and J is TRBJ2-2; TRBD1 agrees at 9 bases. The CDR3 runs 16 residues. Germline V gene sequence: CDR1 SGHRS, CDR2 YFSETQ. Unmatched junction bases numbered 12, after V lost 4 bases and J lost 8 bases.

The chain couples TRBV7-9 to TRBJ1-4, with D maybe TRBD1 (6 bases). Germline loops: CDR1 SEHNR, CDR2 FQNEAQ (reference sequence). Trimming stripped 5 bases from V and 5 bases from J, with 12 bases between. The CDR3 runs to 14 residues. CDR3 protein: CASSQIGQNEKLFF. The CDR3 region has the DNA TGTGCCAGCAGCCAAATCGGACAGAATGAAAAACTGTTTTTT.

The genes are TRBV4-3 and TRBJ2-1; 12 positions match TRBD2. This CDR3 spans 17 amino acids. CDR1 LGHNA and CDR2 YSLEER come from the germline V gene. The V and J ends lost 4 bases and 0 bases, in that order; junction bases with no gene match: 4. CDR3 in DNA: TGCGCCAGCAGCCTCCGGACTAGCGGGACCTCCTACAATGAGCAGTTCTTC. Translation: CASSLRTSGTSYNEQFF.

This clonotype has a handful of counts. This chain joins TRBV12-3 or TRBV12-4 and TRBJ1-1; D perhaps matches TRBD1 (5 bases). The length of the CDR3 is 10 residues. V was cut by 8 bases and J by 10 bases, with 11 bases left in between. The CDR3 DNA reads as TGTGCCAGCGGGCTTGGGGGAGCTTTCTTT. This sequence encodes CASGLGGAFF.